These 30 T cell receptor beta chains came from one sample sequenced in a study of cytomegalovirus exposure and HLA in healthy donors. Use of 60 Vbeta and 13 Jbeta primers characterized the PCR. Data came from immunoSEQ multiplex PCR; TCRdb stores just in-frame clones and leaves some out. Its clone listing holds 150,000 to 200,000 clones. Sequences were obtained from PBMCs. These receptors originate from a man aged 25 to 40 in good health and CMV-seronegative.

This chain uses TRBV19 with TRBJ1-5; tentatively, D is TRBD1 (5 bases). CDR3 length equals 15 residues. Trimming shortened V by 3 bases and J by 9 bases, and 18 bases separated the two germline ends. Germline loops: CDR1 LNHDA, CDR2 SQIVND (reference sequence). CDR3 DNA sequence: TGTGCCAGTAGTATCCTCTCAGGGAACACGGTGCCCCAGCATTTT. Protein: CASSILSGNTVPQHF. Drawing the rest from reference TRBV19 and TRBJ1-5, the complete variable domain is DGGITQSPKYLFRKEGQNVTLSCEQNLNHDAMYWYRQDPGQGLRLIYYSQIVNDFQKGDIAEGYSVSREKKESFPLTVTSAQKNPTAFYLCASSILSGNTVPQHFGDGTRLSIL.

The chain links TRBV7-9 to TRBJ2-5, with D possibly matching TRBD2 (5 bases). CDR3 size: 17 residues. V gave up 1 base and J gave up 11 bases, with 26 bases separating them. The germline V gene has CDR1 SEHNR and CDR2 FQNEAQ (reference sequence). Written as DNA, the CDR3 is TGTGCCAGCAGCTTAGGTGTCGGTGGCCTACAGATGTGGGAGCAGTACTTC. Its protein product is CASSLGVGGLQMWEQYF.

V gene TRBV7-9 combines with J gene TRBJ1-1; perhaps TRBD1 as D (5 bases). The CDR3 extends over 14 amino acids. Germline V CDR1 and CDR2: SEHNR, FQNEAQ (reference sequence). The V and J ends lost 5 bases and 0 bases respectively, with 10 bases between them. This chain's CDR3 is CASSKQDMNTEAFF. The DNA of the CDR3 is TGTGCCAGCAGCAAACAGGACATGAACACTGAAGCTTTCTTT. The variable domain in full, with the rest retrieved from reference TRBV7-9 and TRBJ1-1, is DTGVSQNPRHKITKRGQNVTFRCDPISEHNRLYWYRQTLGQGPEFLTYFQNEAQLEKSRLLSDRFSAERPKGSFSTLEIQRTEQGDSAMYLCASSKQDMNTEAFFGQGTRLTVV.

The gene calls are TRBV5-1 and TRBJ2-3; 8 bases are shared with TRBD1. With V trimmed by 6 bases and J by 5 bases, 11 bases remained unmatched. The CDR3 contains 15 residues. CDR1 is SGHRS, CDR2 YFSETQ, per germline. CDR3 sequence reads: CASTMGQARGDTQYF. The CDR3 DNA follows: TGCGCCAGCACTATGGGACAGGCTCGGGGAGATACGCAGTATTTT.

CDR3 protein: CATSRVLGQGYVGYGYTF. In DNA form, the CDR3 reads TGTGCCACCAGCAGAGTTTTAGGACAGGGGTACGTTGGCTATGGCTACACCTTC. This chain connects TRBV15 to TRBJ1-2; 9 nucleotides align to TRBD1. V was clipped by 1 base and J by 4 bases; unmatched bases: 13. This CDR3 has 18 amino acids. Germline CDR1 is LNHNV and CDR2 is YYDKDF (reference sequence).

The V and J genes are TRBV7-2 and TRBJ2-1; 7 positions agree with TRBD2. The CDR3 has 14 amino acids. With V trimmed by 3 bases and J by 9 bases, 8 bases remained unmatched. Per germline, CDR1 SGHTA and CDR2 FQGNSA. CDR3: CASSFGRESGEQFF. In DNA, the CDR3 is TGTGCCAGCAGCTTCGGGCGGGAGTCGGGTGAGCAGTTCTTC.

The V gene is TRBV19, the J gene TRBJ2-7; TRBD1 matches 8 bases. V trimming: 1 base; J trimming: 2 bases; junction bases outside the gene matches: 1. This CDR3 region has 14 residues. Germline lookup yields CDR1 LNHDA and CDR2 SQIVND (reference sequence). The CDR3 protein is CASSIGTGPYEQYF. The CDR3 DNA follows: TGTGCCAGTAGTATAGGGACAGGGCCCTACGAGCAGTACTTC.

The CDR3 bases are TGTGCCAGCAGATCACTAGCGGGAGGGCGCGGGGAGCTGTTTTTT. Amino acids: CASRSLAGGRGELFF. The chain uses TRBV11-2 and TRBJ2-2, with 13 bases lining up with TRBD2. The CDR3 totals 15 residues. Germline V CDR1 and CDR2: SGHAT, FQNNGV. Trimming cost V 6 bases and J 7 bases; bases outside gene matches: 5.

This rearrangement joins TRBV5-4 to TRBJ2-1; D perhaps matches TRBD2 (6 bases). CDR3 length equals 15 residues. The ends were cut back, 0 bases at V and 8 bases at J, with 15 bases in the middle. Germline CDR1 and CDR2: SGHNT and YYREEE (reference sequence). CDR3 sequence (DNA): TGTGCCAGCAGCTTGGGACTAGGGCGGGATGATGAGCAGTTCTTC. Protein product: CASSLGLGRDDEQFF.

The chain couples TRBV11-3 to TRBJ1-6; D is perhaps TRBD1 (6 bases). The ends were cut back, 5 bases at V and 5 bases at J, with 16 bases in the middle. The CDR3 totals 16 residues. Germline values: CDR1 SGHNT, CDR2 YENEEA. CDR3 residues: CASSAQGGGNNSPLHF. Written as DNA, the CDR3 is TGTGCCAGCAGCGCCCAGGGAGGGGGGAATAATTCACCCCTCCACTTT.

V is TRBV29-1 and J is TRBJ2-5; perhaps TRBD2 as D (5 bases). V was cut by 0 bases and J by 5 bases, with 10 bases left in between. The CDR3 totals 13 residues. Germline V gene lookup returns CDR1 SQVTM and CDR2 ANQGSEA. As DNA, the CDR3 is TGCAGCGTTGAAGAGGGAACGGGGGAGACCCAGTACTTC. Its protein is CSVEEGTGETQYF.

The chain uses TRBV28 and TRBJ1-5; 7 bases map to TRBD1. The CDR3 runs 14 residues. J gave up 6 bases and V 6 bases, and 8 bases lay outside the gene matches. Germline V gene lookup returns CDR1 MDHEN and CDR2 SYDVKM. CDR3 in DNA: TGTGCCAGCAGGCCAGGGGGTGGAATTCAGCCCCAGCATTTT. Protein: CASRPGGGIQPQHF.

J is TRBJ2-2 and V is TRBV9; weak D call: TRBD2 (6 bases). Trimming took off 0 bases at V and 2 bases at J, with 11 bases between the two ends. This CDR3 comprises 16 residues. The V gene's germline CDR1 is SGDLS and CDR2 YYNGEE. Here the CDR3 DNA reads TGTGCCAGCAGCGTAGAAGCGGGTATAAACACCGGGGAGCTGTTTTTT. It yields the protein CASSVEAGINTGELFF.

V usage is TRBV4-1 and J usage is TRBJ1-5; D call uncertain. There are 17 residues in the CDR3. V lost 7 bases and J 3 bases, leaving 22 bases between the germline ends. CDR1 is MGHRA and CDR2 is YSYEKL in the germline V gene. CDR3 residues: CASTRRVDLVDNQPQHF. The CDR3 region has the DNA TGCGCCAGCACTAGGAGGGTAGATCTGGTTGACAATCAGCCCCAGCATTTT.

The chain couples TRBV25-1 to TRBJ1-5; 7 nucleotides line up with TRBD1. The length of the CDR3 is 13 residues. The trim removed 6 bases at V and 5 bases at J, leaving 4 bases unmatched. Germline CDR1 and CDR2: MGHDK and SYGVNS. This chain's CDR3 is CASRDREDQPQHF. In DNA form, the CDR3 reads TGTGCCAGCAGAGACAGGGAGGATCAGCCCCAGCATTTT.

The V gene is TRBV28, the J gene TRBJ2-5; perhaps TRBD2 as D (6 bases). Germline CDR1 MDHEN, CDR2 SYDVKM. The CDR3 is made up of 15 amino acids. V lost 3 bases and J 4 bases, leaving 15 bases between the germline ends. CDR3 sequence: CASSFPQEGPETQYF. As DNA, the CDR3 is TGTGCCAGCAGTTTCCCACAGGAGGGTCCAGAGACCCAGTACTTC.

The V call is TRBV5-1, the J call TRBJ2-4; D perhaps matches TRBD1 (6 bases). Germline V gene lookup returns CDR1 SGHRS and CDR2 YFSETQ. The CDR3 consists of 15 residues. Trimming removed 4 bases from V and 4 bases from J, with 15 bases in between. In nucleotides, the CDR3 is TGCGCCAGCAGCGGTTACTCAGGGGTAAAAAACATTCAGTACTTC. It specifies CASSGYSGVKNIQYF.

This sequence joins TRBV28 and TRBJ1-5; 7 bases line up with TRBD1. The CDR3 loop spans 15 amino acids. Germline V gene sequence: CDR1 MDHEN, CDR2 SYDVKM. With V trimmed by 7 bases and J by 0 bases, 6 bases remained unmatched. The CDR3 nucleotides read TGTGCCAGCACCCCACAGGGGTATAGCAATCAGCCCCAGCATTTT. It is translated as CASTPQGYSNQPQHF.

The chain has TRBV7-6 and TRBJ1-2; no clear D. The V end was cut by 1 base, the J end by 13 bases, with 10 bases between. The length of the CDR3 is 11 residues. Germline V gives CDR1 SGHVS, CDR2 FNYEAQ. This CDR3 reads CASSLGAVPTF. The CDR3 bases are TGTGCCAGCAGCTTAGGGGCCGTGCCCACCTTC. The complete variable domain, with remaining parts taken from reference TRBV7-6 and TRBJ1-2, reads GAGVSQSPRYKVTKRGQDVALRCDPISGHVSLYWYRQALGQGPEFLTYFNYEAQQDKSGLPNDRFSAERPEGSISTLTIQRTEQRDSAMYRCASSLGAVPTFGSGTRLTVV.

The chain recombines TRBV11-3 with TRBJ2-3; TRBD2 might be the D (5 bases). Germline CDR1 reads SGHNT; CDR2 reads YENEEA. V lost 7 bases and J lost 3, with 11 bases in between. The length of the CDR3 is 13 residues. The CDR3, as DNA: TGTGCCAGCAAAAAGACGGGGACAGATACGCAGTATTTT. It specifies CASKKTGTDTQYF. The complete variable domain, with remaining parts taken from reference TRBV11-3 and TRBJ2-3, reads EAGVVQSPRYKIIEKKQPVAFWCNPISGHNTLYWYLQNLGQGPELLIRYENEEAVDDSQLPKDRFSAERLKGVDSTLKIQPAELGDSAVYLCASKKTGTDTQYFGPGTRLTVL.

Written as DNA, the CDR3 is TGTGCCATCACCCCCGGGAGATTTGAGACCCAGTACTTC. It is translated as CAITPGRFETQYF. The V call is TRBV10-3, the J call TRBJ2-5; tentative D call: TRBD2 (6 bases). The CDR3 sequence is 13 residues long. Germline V gives CDR1 ENHRY, CDR2 SYGVKD. Trimming left V 7 bases short and J 5 bases short, with 14 bases between.

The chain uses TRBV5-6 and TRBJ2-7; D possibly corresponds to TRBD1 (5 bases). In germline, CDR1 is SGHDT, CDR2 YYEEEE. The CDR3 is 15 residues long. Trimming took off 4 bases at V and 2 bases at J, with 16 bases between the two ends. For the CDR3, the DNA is TGTGCCAGCAGCCCGATTCGACAGAGAACCTACGAGCAGTACTTC. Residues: CASSPIRQRTYEQYF.

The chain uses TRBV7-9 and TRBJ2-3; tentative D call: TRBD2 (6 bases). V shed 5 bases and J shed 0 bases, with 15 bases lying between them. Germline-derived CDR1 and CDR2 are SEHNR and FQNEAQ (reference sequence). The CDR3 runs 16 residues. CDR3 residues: CASSEKAGLSTDTQYF. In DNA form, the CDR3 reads TGTGCCAGCAGCGAAAAAGCGGGCCTAAGCACAGATACGCAGTATTTT. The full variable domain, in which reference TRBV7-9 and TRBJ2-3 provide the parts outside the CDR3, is DTGVSQNPRHKITKRGQNVTFRCDPISEHNRLYWYRQTLGQGPEFLTYFQNEAQLEKSRLLSDRFSAERPKGSFSTLEIQRTEQGDSAMYLCASSEKAGLSTDTQYFGPGTRLTVL.

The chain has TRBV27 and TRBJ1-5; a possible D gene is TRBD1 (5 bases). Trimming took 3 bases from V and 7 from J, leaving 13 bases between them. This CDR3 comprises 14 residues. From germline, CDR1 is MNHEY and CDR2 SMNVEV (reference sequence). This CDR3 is CASSLRDWKQPQHF. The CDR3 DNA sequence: TGTGCCAGCAGTTTGAGGGACTGGAAACAGCCCCAGCATTTT.

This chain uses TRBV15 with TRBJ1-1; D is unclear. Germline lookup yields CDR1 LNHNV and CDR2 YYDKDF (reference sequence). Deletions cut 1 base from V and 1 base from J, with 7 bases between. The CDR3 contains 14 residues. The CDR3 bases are TGTGCCACCAGCAGAGGCGGGGAGAACACTGAAGCTTTCTTT. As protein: CATSRGGENTEAFF.

The CDR3 protein is CASSAQGQRNTEAFF. Written as DNA, the CDR3 is TGTGCCAGTAGTGCGCAGGGGCAGAGGAACACTGAAGCTTTCTTT. The rearrangement uses TRBV19 and TRBJ1-1; weak D call: TRBD1 (6 bases). Trimming pared 5 bases from V and 1 base from J, leaving 14 bases between. The CDR3 spans 15 residues. The germline V gene encodes CDR1 LNHDA and CDR2 SQIVND (reference sequence).

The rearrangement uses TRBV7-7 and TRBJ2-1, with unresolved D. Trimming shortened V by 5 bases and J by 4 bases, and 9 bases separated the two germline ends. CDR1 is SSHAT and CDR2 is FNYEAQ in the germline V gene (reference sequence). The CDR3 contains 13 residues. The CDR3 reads CASSPNKYNEQFF. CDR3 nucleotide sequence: TGTGCCAGCAGCCCTAATAAGTACAATGAGCAGTTCTTC. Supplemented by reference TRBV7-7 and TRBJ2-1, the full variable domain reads GAGVSQSPRYKVTKRGQDVTLRCDPISSHATLYWYQQALGQGPEFLTYFNYEAQPDKSGLPSDRFSAERPEGSISTLTIQRTEQRDSAMYRCASSPNKYNEQFFGPGTRLTVL.

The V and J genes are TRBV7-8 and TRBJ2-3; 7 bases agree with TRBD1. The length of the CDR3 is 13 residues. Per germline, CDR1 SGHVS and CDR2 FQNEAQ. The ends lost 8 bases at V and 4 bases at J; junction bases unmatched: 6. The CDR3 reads CASRQGRADTQYF. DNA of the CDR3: TGTGCCAGCCGACAGGGAAGGGCAGATACGCAGTATTTT.

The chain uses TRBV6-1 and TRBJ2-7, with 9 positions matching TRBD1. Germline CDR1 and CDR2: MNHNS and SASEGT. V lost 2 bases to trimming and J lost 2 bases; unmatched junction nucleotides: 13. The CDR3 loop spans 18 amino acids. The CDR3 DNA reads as TGTGCCAGCAGTGAACGACAGGGGGGGTCCCCGGGCCCCTACGAGCAGTACTTC. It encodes CASSERQGGSPGPYEQYF.

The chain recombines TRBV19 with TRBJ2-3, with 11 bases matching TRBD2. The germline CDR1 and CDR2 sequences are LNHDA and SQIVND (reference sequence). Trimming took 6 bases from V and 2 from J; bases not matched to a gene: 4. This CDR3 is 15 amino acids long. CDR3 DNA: TGTGCCAGTAGGAGACTAGCGGGGCTCACAGATACGCAGTATTTT. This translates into CASRRLAGLTDTQYF.